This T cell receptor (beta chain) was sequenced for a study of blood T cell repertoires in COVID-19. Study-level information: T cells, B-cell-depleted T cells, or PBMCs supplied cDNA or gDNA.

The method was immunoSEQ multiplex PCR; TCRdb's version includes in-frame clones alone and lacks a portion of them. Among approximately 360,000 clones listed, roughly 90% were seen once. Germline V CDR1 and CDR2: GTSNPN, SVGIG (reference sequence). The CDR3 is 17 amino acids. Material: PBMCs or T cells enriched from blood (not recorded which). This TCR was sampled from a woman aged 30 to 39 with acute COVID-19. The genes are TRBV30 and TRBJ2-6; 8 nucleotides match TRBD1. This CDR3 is CAYRYGTGGSGANVLTF. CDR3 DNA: TGTGCTTACCGATACGGGACAGGAGGGTCTGGGGCCAACGTCCTGACTTTC.